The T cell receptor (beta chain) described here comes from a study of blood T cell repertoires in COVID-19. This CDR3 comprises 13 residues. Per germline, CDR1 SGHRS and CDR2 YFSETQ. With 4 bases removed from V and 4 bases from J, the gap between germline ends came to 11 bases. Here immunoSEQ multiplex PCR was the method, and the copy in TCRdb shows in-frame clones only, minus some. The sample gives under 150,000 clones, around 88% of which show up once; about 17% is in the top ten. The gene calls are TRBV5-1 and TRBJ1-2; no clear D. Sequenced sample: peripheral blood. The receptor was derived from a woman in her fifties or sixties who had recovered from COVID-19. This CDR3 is CASSLNGGYGYTF. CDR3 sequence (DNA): TGCGCCAGCAGCCTCAACGGCGGCTATGGCTACACCTTC.